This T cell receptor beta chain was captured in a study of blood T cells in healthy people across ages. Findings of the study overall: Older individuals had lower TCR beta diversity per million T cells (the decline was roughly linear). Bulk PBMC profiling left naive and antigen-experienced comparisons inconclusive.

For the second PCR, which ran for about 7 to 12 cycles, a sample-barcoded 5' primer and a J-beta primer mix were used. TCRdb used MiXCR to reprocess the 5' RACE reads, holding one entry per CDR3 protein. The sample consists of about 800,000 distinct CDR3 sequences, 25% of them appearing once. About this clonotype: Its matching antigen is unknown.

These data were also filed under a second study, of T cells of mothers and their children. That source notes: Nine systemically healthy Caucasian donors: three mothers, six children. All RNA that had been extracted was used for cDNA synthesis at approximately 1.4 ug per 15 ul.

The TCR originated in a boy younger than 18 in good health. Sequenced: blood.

Written as DNA, the CDR3 is TGTGCCAGCATCCAGGATAGATTTGAAAAACTGTTTTTT. The encoded protein is CASIQDRFEKLFF. The chain employs TRBV2 and TRBJ1-4, with D unresolved. V shed 7 bases and J shed 7 bases, with 13 bases lying between them. This CDR3 has 13 amino acids. CDR1 is SNHLY, CDR2 FYNNEI, per germline.